This T cell receptor beta chain comes out of a study of blood T cell repertoires in COVID-19 (dated by TCRdb to 2018 to 2021). About the study as a whole: Samples from collaborators originated in the United States, Italy and Spain and spanned both the acute and convalescent phases of COVID-19. Samples came from the ongoing ImmuneRACE study (first 160 participants) plus 1,254 subjects from 6 global collaborators. Where available, HLA class I and class II types were taken from metadata supplied by the sample provider and were not determined by assay-based typing. Subjects who had been exposed to COVID-19, were actively infected with it, or had recovered from it provided the deeply sampled blood TCRbeta repertoires that made up the dataset. The repertoires were made available in a free public database intended to serve as a resource for research on the immune response to SARS-CoV-2. A de-identified subject ID, COVID-19 status, age in years and sex were almost always included in the sample metadata. The material from the prospective study consisted of cDNA or gDNA derived from T cells, B-cell-depleted T cells, or PBMCs.

A remark on this clone: Its antigen is still unknown. Base qualities were left out, and no much larger clone turns up one base away. The sample contains more than one DNA sequence encoding this CDR3.

TCRbeta CDR3 regions were amplified from genomic DNA using the immunoSEQ Assay, a bias-controlled multiplex PCR. The paper's processing steps were these. The number of nucleated cells in each sample was estimated from the amplification of reference gene primers within the assay. To quantify the absolute abundance of each unique TCRbeta CDR3 rearrangement, sequence reads were collapsed and filtered. Productive Simpson clonality was computed per sample as the square root of Simpson's diversity index over productive rearrangements. As stored in TCRdb, this immuneACCESS dataset retains in-frame rearrangements with V and J assigned. A fraction of the clones does not appear; measured against another copy, unresolved V genes explain less than half of the discrepancy, and the remainder lacks a known reason. V and J calls and clone size come straight from that table; D and trimming were deduced from the DNA. In all, the sample holds 170,000 or so clones, and over 80% of those were seen once. 2.9% of the sample comes from the top ten.

On the study overall, not on this receptor specifically: The quantity of clinical and demographic metadata differed by source and by participant and was supplied without curation.

The collaborating institutions used their own protocols to collect whole blood in K2EDTA tubes. For TCRbeta analysis, collaborators shipped samples as frozen whole blood, isolated PBMCs, or DNA extracted from either of those sample types. The sequencing input was peripheral blood. The clonotype was recovered from a woman aged 60-75 years with acute or convalescent COVID-19.

The DNA sequence reads TGTGCCAGCAGCTTAACAGGGCCTACTAATGAAAAACTGTTTTTT. It encodes CASSLTGPTNEKLFF. In this chain, TRBV7-2 is recombined with TRBJ1-4; the D gene is perhaps TRBD1, on 6 matching bases. The CDR3 runs 15 amino acids, cysteine and phenylalanine included. The retained sequence is limited to the CDR3, 45 bases, with the frame set at the first base. V sheds 2 bases and J sheds 2 bases, leaving 9 bases between their ends. From a lookup of the germline V gene, CDR1 and CDR2 are SGHTA and FQGNSA.